Listed here are 21 T cell receptor beta chains from one sample, sequenced in a study of early T cells in non-severe SARS-CoV-2 infection. MiXCR, applied by TCRdb to the 5' RACE reads, yields one record per CDR3 protein. The sample has about 76,000 distinct CDR3 sequences; roughly 16% are singletons. Material: whole blood. These receptors came from an adult who was a healthcare worker with PCR-confirmed SARS-CoV-2 infection or an uninfected control (not recorded which).

As for this clonotype: Given a much more abundant clone one base away, this may be a read error. The chain is built from TRBV9 and TRBJ1-2; D gene unclear. Germline V CDR1 and CDR2: SGDLS, YYNGEE. Trimming pared 5 bases from V and 1 base from J, leaving 6 bases between. There are 12 residues in the CDR3. CDR3 nucleotides: TGTGCCAGCAGACCGGTTAACTATGGCTACACCTTC. This gives the protein CASRPVNYGYTF.

This clonotype was seen just once. The chain is built from TRBV11-2 and TRBJ1-3; D perhaps matches TRBD1 (5 bases). The CDR3 contains 16 residues. Trimming stripped 4 bases from V and 1 base from J, with 14 bases between. From germline, CDR1 is SGHAT and CDR2 FQNNGV. For the CDR3, the DNA is TGTGCCAGCAGCTACCGGACAAGTTTTTCTGGAAACACCATATATTTT. It translates to CASSYRTSFSGNTIYF.

V usage is TRBV25-1 and J usage is TRBJ2-5; a possible D gene is TRBD1 (7 bases). The V gene lost 3 bases and the J gene lost 5 bases, with 13 bases spanning the gap. CDR1 MGHDK and CDR2 SYGVNS come from the germline V gene. The CDR3 has 14 amino acids. DNA for the CDR3: TGTGCCAGCAGTGAGATACAGGGGAGGGAGACCCAGTACTTC. Protein product: CASSEIQGRETQYF.

Only a few counts were recorded for this clonotype. The rearrangement uses TRBV11-3 and TRBJ2-1; 8 nucleotides align to TRBD1. The length of the CDR3 is 15 residues. V lost 5 bases, J lost 6 bases, and 9 bases stayed unmatched. Germline loops: CDR1 SGHNT, CDR2 YENEEA. The CDR3 DNA reads as TGTGCCAGCAGCACCCGACAGGGGAAGTTCAATGAGCAGTTCTTC. Translating gives CASSTRQGKFNEQFF.

This clonotype was detected only a few times. CDR3 protein: CASSRGTGSYEQYF. The CDR3 nucleotides are TGTGCCAGCAGCCGAGGGACAGGGTCCTACGAGCAGTACTTC. J is TRBJ2-7 and V is TRBV5-6; TRBD1 matches at 9 bases. Looked up from germline, CDR1 is SGHDT and CDR2 is YYEEEE. Trimming cost V 4 bases and J 1 base; bases outside gene matches: 3. The CDR3 runs to 14 residues.

This clonotype has just one count. In DNA, the CDR3 is TGTGCCTGGAGTGGCTACCACGGGGCTGGCTACACCTTC. Translating gives CAWSGYHGAGYTF. This chain uses TRBV30 with TRBJ1-2; D is possibly TRBD1 (5 bases). This CDR3 comprises 13 residues. Trimming removed 1 base from V and 7 bases from J, with 13 bases in between. The germline V gene has CDR1 GTSNPN and CDR2 SVGIG (reference sequence).

This clonotype was counted a few times. The chain is built from TRBV14 and TRBJ2-1, with 12 positions matching TRBD2. The V and J ends lost 4 bases and 8 bases, in that order; junction bases with no gene match: 6. This CDR3 comprises 15 residues. Looked up from germline, CDR1 is SGHDN and CDR2 is FVKESK. CDR3 nucleotides: TGTGCCAGCAGCCTCCTAGCGGGAGGGCCCTATGAGCAGTTCTTC. Amino acid sequence: CASSLLAGGPYEQFF.

J is TRBJ1-1 and V is TRBV12-3 or TRBV12-4, with 7 bases identical to TRBD1. This CDR3 is built from 15 residues. The trim removed 3 bases at V and 6 bases at J, leaving 10 bases unmatched. The CDR3 DNA sequence: TGTGCCAGCAGTTTCAGCCTCCAGGGGGTCGCTGAAGCTTTCTTT. The encoded protein is CASSFSLQGVAEAFF.

This clonotype was detected a few times. J is TRBJ1-4 and V is TRBV18, with 12 nucleotides matching TRBD1. Per the germline V gene, CDR1 is KGHSH and CDR2 is LQKENI. The CDR3 is made up of 16 amino acids. Unmatched junction bases numbered 3, after V lost 3 bases and J lost 4 bases. The CDR3 DNA sequence: TGTGCCAGCTCACCGGGACAGGGGGCAGTTAATGAAAAACTGTTTTTT. The encoded protein is CASSPGQGAVNEKLFF.

This clonotype was picked up many times. The genes are TRBV9 and TRBJ2-7; no reliable D call. Deletions cut 0 bases from V and 5 bases from J, with 15 bases between. Germline lookup yields CDR1 SGDLS and CDR2 YYNGEE. The CDR3 is 15 residues long. The CDR3 DNA follows: TGTGCCAGCAGCGTAGTACCCGGCGGCGCGAACGAGCAGTACTTC. The encoded protein is CASSVVPGGANEQYF.

This clonotype occurred a few times. V is TRBV5-6 and J is TRBJ2-2; the match to TRBD1 covers 9 bases. The CDR3 is 15 amino acids. The germline V gene encodes CDR1 SGHDT and CDR2 YYEEEE. V lost 6 bases to trimming and J lost 4 bases; unmatched junction nucleotides: 7. CDR3 nucleotides: TGTGCCAGCACCATAACAGGGGGCAGCACCGGGGAGCTGTTTTTT. It translates to CASTITGGSTGELFF.

Remarks on this clonotype: An end of the junction does not agree with germline; a read error may underlie this. The chain uses TRBV12-3 or TRBV12-4 and TRBJ2-1; 10 bases map to TRBD2. CDR3 length: 13 residues. The DNA for the CDR3 is TGTGCCAGCAGGTTAGCGGGGGGCAATGAGCAGTTCTTC. Translating gives CASRLAGGNEQFF.

J is TRBJ1-1 and V is TRBV5-1, with 9 bases lining up with TRBD1. Trimming took 2 bases from V and 5 from J; bases not matched to a gene: 7. The germline CDR1 and CDR2 sequences are SGHRS and YFSETQ. This CDR3 spans 15 amino acids. The chain's CDR3 is CASSLVNRGRTEAFF. The CDR3 coding sequence is TGCGCCAGCAGCTTAGTTAACAGGGGGCGGACTGAAGCTTTCTTT. Complete variable domain (other parts from reference TRBV5-1 and TRBJ1-1): KAGVTQTPRYLIKTRGQQVTLSCSPISGHRSVSWYQQTPGQGLQFLFEYFSETQRNKGNFPGRFSGRQFSNSRSEMNVSTLELGDSALYLCASSLVNRGRTEAFFGQGTRLTVV.

The V call is TRBV20-1, the J call TRBJ1-1; D might be TRBD1 (6 bases). CDR3 size: 13 residues. V shed 6 bases and J shed 0 bases, with 11 bases lying between them. The V gene's germline CDR1 is DFQATT and CDR2 SNEGSKA (reference sequence). In DNA, the CDR3 is TGCAGTGCCCCTAGGACAGTGAACACTGAAGCTTTCTTT. Its translation: CSAPRTVNTEAFF.

This chain's CDR3 is CASSSVAGNTGELFF. CDR3 nucleotides: TGTGCCAGCAGCTCCGTAGCGGGGAACACCGGGGAGCTGTTTTTT. This chain links TRBV11-2 with TRBJ2-2, with 7 bases fitting TRBD2. Germline CDR1 SGHAT, CDR2 FQNNGV. This CDR3 is built from 15 residues. V lost 4 bases to trimming and J lost 1 base; unmatched junction nucleotides: 3.

The J gene is TRBJ1-6, the V gene TRBV7-3, with a weak D call TRBD1 (6 bases). Germline V gene lookup returns CDR1 SGHTA and CDR2 FQGTGA. The CDR3 has 15 amino acids. Trimming shortened V by 3 bases and J by 7 bases, and 13 bases separated the two germline ends. This CDR3 reads CASSFGRGGNSPLHF. CDR3 DNA sequence: TGTGCCAGCAGCTTCGGACGCGGGGGCAATTCACCCCTCCACTTT.

This clonotype has just a few counts. Here the CDR3 DNA reads TGTGCCAGCAGCTTGTACGCAGAGCAGTACTTC. It codes for CASSLYAEQYF. The chain is built from TRBV5-6 and TRBJ2-7; D is uncertain. CDR1 SGHDT and CDR2 YYEEEE come from the germline V gene. The CDR3 contains 11 residues. V lost 1 base and J lost 7, with 6 bases in between.

The V gene is TRBV3-1, the J gene TRBJ2-5; a possible D gene is TRBD1 (5 bases). V lost 3 bases and J 5 bases, leaving 10 bases between the germline ends. Per germline, CDR1 LGHDT and CDR2 YNNKEL (reference sequence). This CDR3 has 13 residues. CDR3: CASSQGHLETQYF. The CDR3 DNA sequence: TGTGCCAGCAGCCAGGGGCACTTGGAGACCCAGTACTTC.

In its sample, this clonotype was seen a few times. The chain carries TRBV20-1 and TRBJ2-7; TRBD2 is a possible D gene (6 bases). Trimming pared 4 bases from V and 7 bases from J, leaving 20 bases between. The CDR3 contains 14 residues. Germline V gene sequence: CDR1 DFQATT, CDR2 SNEGSKA (reference sequence). CDR3 coding DNA: TGCAGTGCTATCTTACCCCAGCGGGTGGTGGAGCAGTACTTC. This codes for CSAILPQRVVEQYF.

The rearrangement links TRBV11-2 to TRBJ2-1; tentatively, D is TRBD2 (5 bases). V lost 6 bases and J 0 bases, leaving 9 bases between the germline ends. Germline CDR1 is SGHAT and CDR2 is FQNNGV. The CDR3 extends over 14 amino acids. DNA of the CDR3: TGTGCCAGCAGTCTGGACTTCTCCTACAATGAGCAGTTCTTC. Protein product: CASSLDFSYNEQFF.

This clonotype was seen ten or more times. The J gene is TRBJ2-3, the V gene TRBV6-6, with 7 bases aligning to TRBD1. The ends lost 6 bases at V and 1 base at J; junction bases unmatched: 4. The CDR3 spans 14 residues. Germline V lookup: CDR1 MNHNY, CDR2 SVGAGI (reference sequence). The CDR3 loop is CASRRQGGTDTQYF. Here the CDR3 DNA reads TGTGCCAGCAGGCGACAGGGCGGCACAGATACGCAGTATTTT.